The clone carrying this T cell receptor beta chain has only one observation. What it binds is unknown. TCRdb's table, derived via immunoSEQ multiplex PCR, lists solely in-frame clones and lacks some. The sample has approximately 40,000 clones; roughly 80% are singletons. The sample comes from a study of STAT5B mutations in CD4+ large granular lymphocyte leukemia. Whole-study results and caveats: Main leukemic clonotypes were patient-specific, but approximately 27% appeared at low frequency elsewhere.

The sample comprised CD4+ T cells from blood buffy coats. The clonotype originates from a human donor in good health.

In DNA form, the CDR3 reads TGTGCCAGCAGCTTAGCTCCAGGGGAGCCCGGTGAAGCTTTCTTT. Amino acids: CASSLAPGEPGEAFF. The chain combines TRBV7-9 with TRBJ1-1; D may be TRBD1 (6 bases). Trimming pared 0 bases from V and 7 bases from J, leaving 15 bases between. Germline values: CDR1 SEHNR, CDR2 FQNEAQ (reference sequence). The CDR3 runs to 15 residues.